One TCR beta chain is described in this entry. This sample stems from a study of T cell responses to AZD1222 COVID-19 vaccine. Sequencing used immunoSEQ multiplex PCR; TCRdb keeps in-frame clones, though not all of them. This table holds about 100,000 clones, roughly nine tenths found once. The starting material was peripheral blood, obtained on day 0 of AZD1222 vaccination. The receptor was isolated from an adult in good health.

The CDR3 DNA reads as TGTGCCAGCAGCCTACAGGGGGGAGATACGCAGTATTTT. Its protein product is CASSLQGGDTQYF. This chain uses TRBV6-5 with TRBJ2-3; 8 bases map to TRBD1. J lost 5 bases, V lost 6 bases, and 4 bases had no gene match. This CDR3 comprises 13 residues. The V gene's germline CDR1 is MNHEY and CDR2 SVGAGI.